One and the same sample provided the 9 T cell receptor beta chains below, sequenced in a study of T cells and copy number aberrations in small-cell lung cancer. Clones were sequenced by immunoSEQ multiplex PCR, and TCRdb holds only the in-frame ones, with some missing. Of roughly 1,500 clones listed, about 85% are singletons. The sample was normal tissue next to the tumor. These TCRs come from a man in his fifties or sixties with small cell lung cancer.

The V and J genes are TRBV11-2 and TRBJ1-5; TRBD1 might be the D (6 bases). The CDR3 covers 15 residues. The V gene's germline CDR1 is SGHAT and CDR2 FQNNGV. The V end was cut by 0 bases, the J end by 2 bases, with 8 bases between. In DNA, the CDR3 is TGTGCCAGCAGCTTAGATCCAGGGGGCAATCAGCCCCAGCATTTT. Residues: CASSLDPGGNQPQHF.

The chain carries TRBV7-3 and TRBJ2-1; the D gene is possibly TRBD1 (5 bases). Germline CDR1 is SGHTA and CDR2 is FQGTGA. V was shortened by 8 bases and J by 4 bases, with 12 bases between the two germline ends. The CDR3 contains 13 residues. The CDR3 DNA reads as TGTGCCAGCGGGCAGGGTTCATACAATGAGCAGTTCTTC. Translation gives CASGQGSYNEQFF.

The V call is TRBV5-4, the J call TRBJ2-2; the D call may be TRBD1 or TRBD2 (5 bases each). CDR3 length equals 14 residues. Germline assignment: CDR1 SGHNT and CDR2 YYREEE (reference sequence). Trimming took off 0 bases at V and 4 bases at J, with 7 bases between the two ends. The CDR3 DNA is TGTGCCAGCAGCTTGGTGGGGACCACCGGGGAGCTGTTTTTT. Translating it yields CASSLVGTTGELFF.

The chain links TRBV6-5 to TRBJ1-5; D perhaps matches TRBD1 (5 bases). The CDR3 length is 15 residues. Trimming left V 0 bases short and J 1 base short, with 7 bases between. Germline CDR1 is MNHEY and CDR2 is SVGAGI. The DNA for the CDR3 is TGTGCCAGCAGTTACTCGGCAGGGAGCAATCAGCCCCAGCATTTT. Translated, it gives CASSYSAGSNQPQHF.

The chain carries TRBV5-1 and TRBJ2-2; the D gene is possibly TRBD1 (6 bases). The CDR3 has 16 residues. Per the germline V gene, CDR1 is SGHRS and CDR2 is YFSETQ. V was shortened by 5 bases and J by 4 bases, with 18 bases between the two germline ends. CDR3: CASRTEQGWSTGELFF. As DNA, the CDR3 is TGCGCCAGCAGGACGGAACAGGGATGGAGCACCGGGGAGCTGTTTTTT.

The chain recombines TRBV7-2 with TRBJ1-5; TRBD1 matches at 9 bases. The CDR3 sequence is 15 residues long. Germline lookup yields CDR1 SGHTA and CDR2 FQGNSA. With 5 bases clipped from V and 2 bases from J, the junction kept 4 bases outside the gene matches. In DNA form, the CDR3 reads TGTGCCAGCAGCATAAGGACAGGGGGCAATCAGCCCCAGCATTTT. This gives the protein CASSIRTGGNQPQHF.

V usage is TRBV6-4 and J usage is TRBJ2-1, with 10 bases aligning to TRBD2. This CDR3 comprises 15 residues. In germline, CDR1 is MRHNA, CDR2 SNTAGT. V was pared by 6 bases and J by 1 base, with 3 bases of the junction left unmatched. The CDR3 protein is CASSETSGSYNEQFF. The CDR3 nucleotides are TGTGCCAGCAGCGAGACTAGCGGGTCCTACAATGAGCAGTTCTTC.

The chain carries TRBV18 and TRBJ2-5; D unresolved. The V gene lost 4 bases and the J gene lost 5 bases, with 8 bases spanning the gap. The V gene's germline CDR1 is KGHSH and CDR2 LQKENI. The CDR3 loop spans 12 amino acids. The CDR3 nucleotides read TGTGCCAGCTCACAGAATAGGGAGACCCAGTACTTC. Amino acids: CASSQNRETQYF.

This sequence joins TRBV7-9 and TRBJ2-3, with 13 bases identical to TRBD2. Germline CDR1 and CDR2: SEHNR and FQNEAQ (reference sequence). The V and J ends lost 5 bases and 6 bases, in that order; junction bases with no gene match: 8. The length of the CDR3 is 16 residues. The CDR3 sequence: CASSPTSGRRRDTQYF. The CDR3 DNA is TGTGCCAGCAGCCCGACTAGCGGGAGGAGAAGGGATACGCAGTATTTT.